A single sample gave rise to the 29 T cell receptor beta chains below, sequenced in a study of technical replicates of blood from several donors. The assay was immunoSEQ multiplex PCR, and TCRdb's table has in-frame clones only and misses some. The sample gives 60,000 to 80,000 clones, approximately 86% of which show up once; 4.5% to 5.5% is in the top ten. Sequenced input: PBMCs. The receptors here all came from a human donor in good health. Some clones in this sample may be carry-over from other donors' samples.

This sequence joins TRBV11-2 and TRBJ1-1; a possible D gene is TRBD1 (5 bases). CDR1 and CDR2 (germline): SGHAT, FQNNGV. The CDR3 is 12 residues long. The V end lost 4 bases, the J end lost 8 bases, and 11 bases lay between the germline ends. As DNA, the CDR3 is TGTGCCAGCAGCTATCAGGGAAACGAAGCTTTCTTT. This codes for CASSYQGNEAFF.

The rearrangement joins TRBV10-3 to TRBJ2-2; maybe TRBD2 (5 bases). The CDR3 is made up of 15 amino acids. CDR1 and CDR2 from the germline V gene are ENHRY and SYGVKD. V was cut by 5 bases and J by 1 base, with 11 bases left in between. CDR3 in DNA: TGTGCCATCAGTCCTTTCGGGATGAACACCGGGGAGCTGTTTTTT. Protein product: CAISPFGMNTGELFF.

The CDR3 DNA sequence: TGTGCCAGTAGTATTCGGGACAGCTCCTACGAGCAGTACTTC. Translation: CASSIRDSSYEQYF. The genes are TRBV19 and TRBJ2-7, with 7 bases lining up with TRBD1. J lost 0 bases, V lost 3 bases, and 2 bases had no gene match. The CDR3 runs to 14 residues. Germline loops: CDR1 LNHDA, CDR2 SQIVND (reference sequence).

V and J are TRBV10-3 and TRBJ1-1, with a weak D call TRBD1 (5 bases). V lost 6 bases and J 9 bases, leaving 14 bases between the germline ends. Per germline, CDR1 ENHRY and CDR2 SYGVKD. This CDR3 is built from 12 residues. The CDR3 reads CAISGDSKKAFF. The CDR3 bases are TGTGCCATCAGCGGGGACTCCAAAAAAGCTTTCTTT.

There are a few counts of this clone. The chain is built from TRBV6-6 and TRBJ1-1; D perhaps matches TRBD1 (6 bases). The germline V gene has CDR1 MNHNY and CDR2 SVGAGI (reference sequence). V shed 4 bases and J shed 1 base, with 13 bases lying between them. CDR3 size: 15 residues. For the CDR3, the DNA is TGTGCCAGCAGTTTGGGGACACTTCGGAACACTGAAGCTTTCTTT. Protein: CASSLGTLRNTEAFF.

The J gene is TRBJ1-2, the V gene TRBV10-3; D not resolved. Trimming cost V 3 bases and J 5 bases, with 7 bases left between them. The CDR3 spans 12 residues. Germline V CDR1 and CDR2: ENHRY, SYGVKD. The CDR3 DNA sequence: TGTGCCATCAGTGAATCGGGGTATGGCTACACCTTC. This translates into CAISESGYGYTF.

This clone was counted between two and nine times. The chain joins TRBV18 to TRBJ1-1, with D possibly TRBD1 on 5 matching bases. The CDR3 extends over 14 amino acids. Germline CDR1 reads KGHSH; CDR2 reads LQKENI. V was trimmed by 6 bases and J by 11 bases, leaving 22 bases between them. The CDR3 DNA is TGTGCCAGCTCTGGACATATAGATATTTCCGAGGCTTTCTTT. As protein: CASSGHIDISEAFF.

The V call is TRBV5-1, the J call TRBJ2-5; 10 positions agree with TRBD2. The CDR3 is made up of 16 amino acids. V was clipped by 0 bases and J by 5 bases; unmatched bases: 7. CDR1 SGHRS and CDR2 YFSETQ come from the germline V gene. This CDR3 reads CASSLASGRVWETQYF. CDR3 nucleotide sequence: TGCGCCAGCAGCTTGGCTAGCGGGAGAGTTTGGGAGACCCAGTACTTC.

This clone was detected only once. The chain has TRBV7-9 and TRBJ1-4, with D uncertain. Germline V gene data show CDR1 as SEHNR and CDR2 as FQNEAQ (reference sequence). The length of the CDR3 is 15 residues. V lost 5 bases and J lost 6, with 16 bases in between. The CDR3 sequence: CASSPRAAVDEKLFF. Here the CDR3 DNA reads TGTGCCAGCAGCCCTAGGGCAGCGGTGGATGAAAAACTGTTTTTT.

The rearrangement links TRBV19 to TRBJ1-1; D is unclear. V lost 8 bases to trimming and J lost 7 bases, with 17 bases between them. The CDR3 has 13 residues. Germline-derived CDR1 and CDR2 are LNHDA and SQIVND (reference sequence). CDR3 sequence: CASRYGERGEAFF. The CDR3 DNA reads TGTGCCAGTCGATACGGGGAACGGGGTGAAGCTTTCTTT.

This clone came up once. V is TRBV9 and J is TRBJ2-1; TRBD2 aligns across 8 bases. The V and J ends lost 3 bases and 8 bases, in that order; junction bases with no gene match: 7. This CDR3 has 14 amino acids. Germline V CDR1 and CDR2: SGDLS, YYNGEE. This CDR3 reads CASSAGTRGYEQFF. Written as DNA, the CDR3 is TGTGCCAGCAGCGCCGGGACTAGGGGATATGAGCAGTTCTTC.

The chain combines TRBV18 with TRBJ1-1; 7 bases align to TRBD1. The CDR3 totals 15 residues. Germline V gene data show CDR1 as KGHSH and CDR2 as LQKENI. V lost 4 bases to trimming and J lost 5 bases; unmatched junction nucleotides: 10. The DNA for the CDR3 is TGTGCCAGCTCACAGGGGGCTACTACTAGGACTGAAGCTTTCTTT. Encoded protein: CASSQGATTRTEAFF.

This clone was counted between two and nine times. The J gene is TRBJ1-5, the V gene TRBV5-5, with D unresolved. Germline V lookup: CDR1 SGHKS, CDR2 YYEKEE (reference sequence). V lost 3 bases to trimming and J lost 0 bases, with 7 bases between them. The CDR3 is made up of 14 amino acids. The CDR3 bases are TGTGCCAGCAGCTCACAGCCTAGCAATCAGCCCCAGCATTTT. Its translation is CASSSQPSNQPQHF.

The chain employs TRBV5-6 and TRBJ2-7; TRBD2 might be the D (5 bases). Germline assignment: CDR1 SGHDT and CDR2 YYEEEE. The CDR3 is 14 residues long. Trimming removed 3 bases at V and 2 bases at J, with 12 bases between. In DNA form, the CDR3 reads TGTGCCAGCAGCTCATGGGGAGCGACCTACGAGCAGTACTTC. Translation gives CASSSWGATYEQYF.

J is TRBJ2-3 and V is TRBV11-1; D unresolved. Looked up from germline, CDR1 is SGHAT and CDR2 is FQDESV (reference sequence). Trimming stripped 5 bases from V and 0 bases from J, with 9 bases between. There are 14 residues in the CDR3. Here the CDR3 reads CASSALTSTDTQYF. In DNA form, the CDR3 reads TGTGCCAGCAGCGCCTTAACTAGCACAGATACGCAGTATTTT. Full variable domain (missing parts from reference TRBV11-1 and TRBJ2-3): EAEVAQSPRYKITEKSQAVAFWCDPISGHATLYWYRQILGQGPELLVQFQDESVVDDSQLPKDRFSAERLKGVDSTLKIQPAELGDSAMYLCASSALTSTDTQYFGPGTRLTVL.

This chain connects TRBV7-8 to TRBJ1-2; TRBD1 matches at 8 bases. The CDR3 runs to 15 residues. Unmatched junction bases numbered 4, after V lost 4 bases and J lost 0 bases. The germline V gene encodes CDR1 SGHVS and CDR2 FQNEAQ. DNA of the CDR3: TGTGCCAGCAGCTCAAGGACAGGGCCTAACTATGGCTACACCTTC. Protein sequence: CASSSRTGPNYGYTF.

The V gene is TRBV7-2, the J gene TRBJ2-3, with TRBD2 matching over 9 bases. CDR1 SGHTA and CDR2 FQGNSA come from the germline V gene. CDR3 length equals 16 residues. After removal of 4 bases from V and 1 base from J, the junction contained 6 bases not matched to a gene. In nucleotides, the CDR3 is TGTGCCAGCAGCTCCGTAGCGGGGGCGGGCACAGATACGCAGTATTTT. Encoded protein: CASSSVAGAGTDTQYF.

This clone was detected a few times. The chain links TRBV5-1 to TRBJ1-6; possible D gene TRBD1, 5 bases. This CDR3 has 16 residues. V gave up 2 bases and J gave up 8 bases, with 17 bases separating them. Germline CDR1 SGHRS, CDR2 YFSETQ. The CDR3 spells CASSLLGGTLDSPLHF. The DNA for the CDR3 is TGCGCCAGCAGCTTATTGGGGGGGACTCTGGATTCACCCCTCCACTTT.

The chain joins TRBV14 to TRBJ2-1, with TRBD2 identical over 11 bases. Germline trimming cut 2 bases from V and 5 bases from J; bases unmatched to any gene: 11. The CDR3 runs 18 residues. Per germline, CDR1 SGHDN and CDR2 FVKESK. CDR3: CASSQPFGTSGSHNEQFF. CDR3 nucleotides: TGTGCCAGCAGCCAACCTTTCGGGACTAGCGGAAGCCACAATGAGCAGTTCTTC.

The V and J genes are TRBV27 and TRBJ2-3; unclear D gene. V shed 6 bases and J shed 0 bases, with 13 bases lying between them. The germline V gene has CDR1 MNHEY and CDR2 SMNVEV (reference sequence). The CDR3 is made up of 15 amino acids. The chain's CDR3 is CASSTRLTSTDTQYF. As DNA, the CDR3 is TGTGCCAGCAGCACCCGATTGACTAGCACAGATACGCAGTATTTT.

V is TRBV4-3 and J is TRBJ1-6, with 7 bases aligning to TRBD1. This CDR3 comprises 12 residues. The germline V gene encodes CDR1 LGHNA and CDR2 YSLEER. J gave up 10 bases and V 6 bases, and 3 bases lay outside the gene matches. The CDR3 region is CASSTGVSPLHF. Written as DNA, the CDR3 is TGCGCCAGCAGTACAGGGGTCTCACCCCTCCACTTT.

The rearrangement links TRBV6-4 to TRBJ2-1, with 14 positions matching TRBD2. V trimming: 6 bases; J trimming: 3 bases; junction bases outside the gene matches: 10. The germline CDR1 and CDR2 sequences are MRHNA and SNTAGT. The CDR3 loop spans 18 amino acids. The DNA of the CDR3 is TGTGCCAGCAGCCCCAACAGGACTAGCGGGGGGTACTACAATGAGCAGTTCTTC. Amino acids: CASSPNRTSGGYYNEQFF.

Written as DNA, the CDR3 is TGTGCCAGCAGTTCCACAATTGCGGGGGGGGACAATGAGCAGTTCTTC. Translation: CASSSTIAGGDNEQFF. The V call is TRBV6-5, the J call TRBJ2-1; 9 positions match TRBD2. From germline, CDR1 is MNHEY and CDR2 SVGAGI. The trim removed 4 bases at V and 5 bases at J, leaving 9 bases unmatched. This CDR3 has 16 amino acids.

This clone was found once. This chain connects TRBV19 to TRBJ2-5, with TRBD2 as a possible D gene (5 bases). This CDR3 comprises 11 residues. The germline V gene has CDR1 LNHDA and CDR2 SQIVND (reference sequence). Trimming cost V 7 bases and J 7 bases, with 10 bases left between them. This CDR3 reads CASTDEGTQYF. CDR3 sequence (DNA): TGTGCCAGTACCGATGAGGGGACCCAGTACTTC.

The rearrangement links TRBV5-1 to TRBJ2-1; TRBD2 agrees at 8 bases. The CDR3 length is 15 residues. J lost 5 bases, V lost 0 bases, and 4 bases had no gene match. Germline V gene data show CDR1 as SGHRS and CDR2 as YFSETQ. CDR3 nucleotide sequence: TGCGCCAGCAGCTTGGGAGTAGCGGGGCACAATGAGCAGTTCTTC. This gives the protein CASSLGVAGHNEQFF.

The J gene is TRBJ2-7, the V gene TRBV7-2; the match to TRBD1 covers 8 bases. The CDR3 runs to 17 residues. The V segment lost 5 bases and the J segment 3 bases; nucleotides outside the gene matches: 15. Germline V gene lookup returns CDR1 SGHTA and CDR2 FQGNSA. This CDR3 reads CASSKSQGAGGLYEQYF. The CDR3 coding sequence is TGTGCCAGCAGCAAGAGTCAGGGGGCAGGGGGGCTCTACGAGCAGTACTTC.

The CDR3 here is CASSPSPTLADTQYF. The CDR3 coding sequence is TGTGCCAGCAGCCCCTCGCCGACCCTAGCCGATACGCAGTATTTT. The rearrangement links TRBV6-5 to TRBJ2-3; possibly TRBD2 for D (5 bases). CDR3 length: 15 amino acids. The V end lost 6 bases, the J end lost 6 bases, and 19 bases lay between the germline ends. CDR1 is MNHEY, CDR2 SVGAGI, per germline.

The V call is TRBV5-1, the J call TRBJ2-3, with D possibly being TRBD2 (6 bases). V lost 4 bases and J lost 1, with 10 bases in between. This CDR3 is built from 14 residues. Looked up from germline, CDR1 is SGHRS and CDR2 is YFSETQ. CDR3 in amino acids: CASSLGLGTDTQYF. In nucleotides, the CDR3 is TGCGCCAGCAGCCTGGGACTGGGCACAGATACGCAGTATTTT.

The chain has TRBV5-4 and TRBJ2-7, with 9 bases fitting TRBD1. Germline V gene data show CDR1 as SGHNT and CDR2 as YYREEE (reference sequence). The CDR3 contains 15 residues. With 2 bases clipped from V and 6 bases from J, the junction kept 9 bases outside the gene matches. DNA of the CDR3: TGTGCCAGCAGCTTTGCCGGGACAGGGATCGGCGAGCAGTACTTC. Its translation: CASSFAGTGIGEQYF.